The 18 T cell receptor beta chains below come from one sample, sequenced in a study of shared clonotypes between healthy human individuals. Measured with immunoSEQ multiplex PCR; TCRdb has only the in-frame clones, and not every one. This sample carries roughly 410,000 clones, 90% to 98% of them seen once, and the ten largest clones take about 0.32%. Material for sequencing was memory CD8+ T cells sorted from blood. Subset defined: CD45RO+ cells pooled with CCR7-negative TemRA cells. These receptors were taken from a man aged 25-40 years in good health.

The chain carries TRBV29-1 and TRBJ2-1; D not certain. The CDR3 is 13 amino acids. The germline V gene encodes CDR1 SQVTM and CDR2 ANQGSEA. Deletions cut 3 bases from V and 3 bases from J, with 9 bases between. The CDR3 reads CSVDVPNYNEQFF. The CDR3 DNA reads TGCAGCGTTGATGTCCCTAACTACAATGAGCAGTTCTTC.

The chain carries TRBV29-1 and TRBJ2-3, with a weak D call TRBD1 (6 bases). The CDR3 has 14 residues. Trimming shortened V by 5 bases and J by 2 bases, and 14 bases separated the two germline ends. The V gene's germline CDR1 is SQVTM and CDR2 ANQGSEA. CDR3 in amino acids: CSVRDKFLTDTQYF. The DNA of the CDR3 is TGCAGCGTTCGGGACAAATTTCTCACAGATACGCAGTATTTT.

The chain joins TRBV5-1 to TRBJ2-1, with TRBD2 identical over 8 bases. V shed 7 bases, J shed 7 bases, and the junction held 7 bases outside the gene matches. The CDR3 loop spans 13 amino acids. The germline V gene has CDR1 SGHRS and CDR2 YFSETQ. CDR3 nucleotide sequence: TGCGCCAGCTGGAACGGGAGGGCGAATGAGCAGTTCTTC. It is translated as CASWNGRANEQFF.

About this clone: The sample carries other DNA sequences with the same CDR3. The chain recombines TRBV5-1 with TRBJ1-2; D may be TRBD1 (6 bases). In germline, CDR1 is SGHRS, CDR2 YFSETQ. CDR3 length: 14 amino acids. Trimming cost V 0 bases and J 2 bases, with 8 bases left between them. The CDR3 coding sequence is TGCGCCAGCAGCTTGGCCGGGACAAACTATGGCTACACCTTC. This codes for CASSLAGTNYGYTF.

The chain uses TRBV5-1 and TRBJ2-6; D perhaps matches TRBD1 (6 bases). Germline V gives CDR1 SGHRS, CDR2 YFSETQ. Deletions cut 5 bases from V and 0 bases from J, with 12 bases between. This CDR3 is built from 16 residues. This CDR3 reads CASSPGQSSGANVLTF. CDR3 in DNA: TGCGCCAGCAGTCCCGGACAGTCCTCTGGGGCCAACGTCCTGACTTTC. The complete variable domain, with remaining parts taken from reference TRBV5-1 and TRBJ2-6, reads KAGVTQTPRYLIKTRGQQVTLSCSPISGHRSVSWYQQTPGQGLQFLFEYFSETQRNKGNFPGRFSGRQFSNSRSEMNVSTLELGDSALYLCASSPGQSSGANVLTFGAGSRLTVL.

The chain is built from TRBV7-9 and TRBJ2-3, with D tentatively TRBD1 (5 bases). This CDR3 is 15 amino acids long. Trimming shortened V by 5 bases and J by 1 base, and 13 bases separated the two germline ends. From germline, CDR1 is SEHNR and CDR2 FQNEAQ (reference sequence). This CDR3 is CASSPPDSGTDTQYF. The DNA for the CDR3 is TGTGCCAGCAGCCCCCCCGACAGCGGCACAGATACGCAGTATTTT.

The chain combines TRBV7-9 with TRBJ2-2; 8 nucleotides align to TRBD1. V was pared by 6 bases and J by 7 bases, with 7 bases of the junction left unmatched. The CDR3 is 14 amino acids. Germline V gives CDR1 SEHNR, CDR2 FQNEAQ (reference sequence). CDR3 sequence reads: CASSPQGAIGELFF. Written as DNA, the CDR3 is TGTGCCAGCAGTCCCCAGGGGGCAATCGGGGAGCTGTTTTTT.

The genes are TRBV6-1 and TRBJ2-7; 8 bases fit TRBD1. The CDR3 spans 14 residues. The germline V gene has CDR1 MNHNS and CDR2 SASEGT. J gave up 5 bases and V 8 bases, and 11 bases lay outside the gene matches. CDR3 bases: TGTGCCAGCGGATGGGGACAGGCTCCGAACGAGCAGTACTTC. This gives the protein CASGWGQAPNEQYF.

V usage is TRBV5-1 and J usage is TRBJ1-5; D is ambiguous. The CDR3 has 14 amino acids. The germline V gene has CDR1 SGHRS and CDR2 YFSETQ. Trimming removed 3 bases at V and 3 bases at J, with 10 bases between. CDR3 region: CASSSDGINQPQHF. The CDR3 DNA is TGCGCCAGCAGCTCAGACGGAATCAATCAGCCCCAGCATTTT.

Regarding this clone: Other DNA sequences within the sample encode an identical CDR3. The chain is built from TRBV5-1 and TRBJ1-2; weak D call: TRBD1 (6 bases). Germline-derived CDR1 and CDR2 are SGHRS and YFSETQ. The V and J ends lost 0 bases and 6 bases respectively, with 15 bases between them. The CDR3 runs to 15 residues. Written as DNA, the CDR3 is TGCGCCAGCAGCTTGGCCGTGGGGGGCGCGGATGGCTACACCTTC. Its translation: CASSLAVGGADGYTF. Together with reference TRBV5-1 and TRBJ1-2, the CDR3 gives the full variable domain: KAGVTQTPRYLIKTRGQQVTLSCSPISGHRSVSWYQQTPGQGLQFLFEYFSETQRNKGNFPGRFSGRQFSNSRSEMNVSTLELGDSALYLCASSLAVGGADGYTFGSGTRLTVV.

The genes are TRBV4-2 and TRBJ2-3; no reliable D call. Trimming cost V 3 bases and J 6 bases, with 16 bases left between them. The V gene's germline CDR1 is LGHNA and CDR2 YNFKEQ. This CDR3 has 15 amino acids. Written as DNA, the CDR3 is TGTGCCAGCAGCCACGGCGGCCCACATCCGGATACGCAGTATTTT. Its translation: CASSHGGPHPDTQYF.

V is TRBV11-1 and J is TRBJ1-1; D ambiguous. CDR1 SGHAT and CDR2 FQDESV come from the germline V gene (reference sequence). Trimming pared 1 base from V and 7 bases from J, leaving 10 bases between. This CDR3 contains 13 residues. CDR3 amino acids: CASSLESGDEAFF. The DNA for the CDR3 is TGTGCCAGCAGCTTAGAGTCCGGGGATGAAGCTTTCTTT.

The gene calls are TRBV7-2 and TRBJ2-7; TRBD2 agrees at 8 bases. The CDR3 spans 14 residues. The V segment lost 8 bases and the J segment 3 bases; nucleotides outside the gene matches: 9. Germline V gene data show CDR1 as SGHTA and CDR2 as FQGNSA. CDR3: CASGPGGTIYEQYF. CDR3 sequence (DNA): TGTGCCAGCGGGCCGGGAGGGACTATCTACGAGCAGTACTTC. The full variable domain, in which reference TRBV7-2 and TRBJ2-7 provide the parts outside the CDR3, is GAGVSQSPSNKVTEKGKDVELRCDPISGHTALYWYRQSLGQGLEFLIYFQGNSAPDKSGLPSDRFSAERTGGSVSTLTIQRTQQEDSAVYLCASGPGGTIYEQYFGPGTRLTVT.

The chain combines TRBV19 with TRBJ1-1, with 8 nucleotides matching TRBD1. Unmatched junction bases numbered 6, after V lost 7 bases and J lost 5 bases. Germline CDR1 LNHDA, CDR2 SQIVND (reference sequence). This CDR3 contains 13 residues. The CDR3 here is CASTADRDTEAFF. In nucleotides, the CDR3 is TGTGCCAGTACCGCGGACAGGGATACTGAAGCTTTCTTT. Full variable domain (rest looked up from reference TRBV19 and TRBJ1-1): DGGITQSPKYLFRKEGQNVTLSCEQNLNHDAMYWYRQDPGQGLRLIYYSQIVNDFQKGDIAEGYSVSREKKESFPLTVTSAQKNPTAFYLCASTADRDTEAFFGQGTRLTVV.

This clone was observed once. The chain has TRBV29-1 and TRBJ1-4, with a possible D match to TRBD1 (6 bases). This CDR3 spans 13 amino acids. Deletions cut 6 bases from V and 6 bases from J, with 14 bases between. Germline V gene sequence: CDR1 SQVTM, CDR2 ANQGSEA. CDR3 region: CSVRQAPHEKLFF. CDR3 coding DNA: TGCAGCGTCCGACAGGCCCCTCATGAAAAACTGTTTTTT.

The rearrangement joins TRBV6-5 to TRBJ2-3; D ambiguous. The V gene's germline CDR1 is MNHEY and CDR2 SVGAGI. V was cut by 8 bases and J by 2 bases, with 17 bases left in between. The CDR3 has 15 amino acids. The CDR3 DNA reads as TGTGCCAGCCAAACGTGGAGTACATCCACAGATACGCAGTATTTT. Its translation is CASQTWSTSTDTQYF.

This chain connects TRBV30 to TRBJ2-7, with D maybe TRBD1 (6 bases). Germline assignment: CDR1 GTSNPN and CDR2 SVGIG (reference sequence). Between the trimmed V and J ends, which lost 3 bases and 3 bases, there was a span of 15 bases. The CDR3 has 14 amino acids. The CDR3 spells CAWRGRGTFYEQYF. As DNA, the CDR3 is TGTGCCTGGAGGGGCAGGGGTACCTTCTACGAGCAGTACTTC. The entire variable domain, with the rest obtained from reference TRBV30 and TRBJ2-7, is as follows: SQTIHQWPATLVQPVGSPLSLECTVEGTSNPNLYWYRQAAGRGLQLLFYSVGIGQISSEVPQNLSASRPQDRQFILSSKKLLLSDSGFYLCAWRGRGTFYEQYFGPGTRLTVT.

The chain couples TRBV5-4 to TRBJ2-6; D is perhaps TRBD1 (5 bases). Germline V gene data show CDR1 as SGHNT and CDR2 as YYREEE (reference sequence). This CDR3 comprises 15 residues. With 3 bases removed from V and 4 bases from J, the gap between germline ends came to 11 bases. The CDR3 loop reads CASSSQGSGANVLTF. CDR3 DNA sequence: TGTGCCAGCAGCTCTCAGGGATCAGGGGCCAACGTCCTGACTTTC.